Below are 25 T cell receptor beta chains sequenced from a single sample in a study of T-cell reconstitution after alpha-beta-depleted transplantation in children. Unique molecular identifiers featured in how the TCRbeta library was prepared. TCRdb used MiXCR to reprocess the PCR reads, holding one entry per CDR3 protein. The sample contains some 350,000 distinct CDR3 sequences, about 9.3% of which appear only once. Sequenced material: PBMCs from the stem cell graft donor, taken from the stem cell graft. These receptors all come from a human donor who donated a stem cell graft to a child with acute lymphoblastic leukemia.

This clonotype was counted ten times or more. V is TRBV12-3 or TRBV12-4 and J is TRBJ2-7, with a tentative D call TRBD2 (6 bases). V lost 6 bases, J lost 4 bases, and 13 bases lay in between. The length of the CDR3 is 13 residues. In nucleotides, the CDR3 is TGTGCCAGCAGCCTCGGGACTCTTTACGAGCAGTACTTC. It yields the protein CASSLGTLYEQYF.

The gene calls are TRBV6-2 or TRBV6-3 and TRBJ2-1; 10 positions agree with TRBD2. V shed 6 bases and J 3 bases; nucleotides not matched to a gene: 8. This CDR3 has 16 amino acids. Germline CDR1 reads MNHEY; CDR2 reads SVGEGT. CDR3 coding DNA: TGTGCCAGCAGGGGAGCGAGCGGGAGGGACTACAATGAGCAGTTCTTC. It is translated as CASRGASGRDYNEQFF.

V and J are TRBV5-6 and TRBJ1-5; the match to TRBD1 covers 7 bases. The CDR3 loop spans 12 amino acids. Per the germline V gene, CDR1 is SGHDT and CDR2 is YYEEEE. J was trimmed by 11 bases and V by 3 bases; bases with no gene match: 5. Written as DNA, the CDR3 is TGTGCCAGCAGCTATTCACAGGGGACCCAGCATTTT. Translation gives CASSYSQGTQHF. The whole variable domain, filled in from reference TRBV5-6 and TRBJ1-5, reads DAGVTQSPTHLIKTRGQQVTLRCSPKSGHDTVSWYQQALGQGPQFIFQYYEEEERQRGNFPDRFSGHQFPNYSSELNVNALLLGDSALYLCASSYSQGTQHFGDGTRLSIL.

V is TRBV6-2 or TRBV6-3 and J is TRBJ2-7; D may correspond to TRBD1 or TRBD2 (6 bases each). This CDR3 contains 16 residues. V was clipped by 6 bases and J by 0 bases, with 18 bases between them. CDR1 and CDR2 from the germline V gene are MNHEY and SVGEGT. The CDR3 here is CASRRGGGTHSYEQYF. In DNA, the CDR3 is TGTGCCAGCAGACGGGGAGGCGGGACACACTCCTACGAGCAGTACTTC.

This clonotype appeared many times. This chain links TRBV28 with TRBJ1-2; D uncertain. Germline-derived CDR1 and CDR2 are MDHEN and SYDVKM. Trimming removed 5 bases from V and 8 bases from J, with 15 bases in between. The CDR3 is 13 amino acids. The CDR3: CASSPASWQGYTF. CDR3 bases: TGTGCCAGCAGTCCGGCCTCCTGGCAGGGCTACACCTTC.

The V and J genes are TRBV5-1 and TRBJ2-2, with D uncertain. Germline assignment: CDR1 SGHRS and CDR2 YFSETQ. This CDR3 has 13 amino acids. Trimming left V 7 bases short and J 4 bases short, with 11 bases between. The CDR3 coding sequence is TGCGCCAGCGGCCATCGAATCACCGGGGAGCTGTTTTTT. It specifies CASGHRITGELFF. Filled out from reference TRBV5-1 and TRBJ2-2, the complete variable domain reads KAGVTQTPRYLIKTRGQQVTLSCSPISGHRSVSWYQQTPGQGLQFLFEYFSETQRNKGNFPGRFSGRQFSNSRSEMNVSTLELGDSALYLCASGHRITGELFFGEGSRLTVL.

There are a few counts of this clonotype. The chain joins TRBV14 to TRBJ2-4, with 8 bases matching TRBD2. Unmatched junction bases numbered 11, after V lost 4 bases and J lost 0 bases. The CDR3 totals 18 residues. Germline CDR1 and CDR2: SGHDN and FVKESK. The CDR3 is CASSPLLGTSGAKNIQYF. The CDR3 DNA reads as TGTGCCAGCAGCCCCCTACTCGGTACTAGCGGAGCCAAAAACATTCAGTACTTC.

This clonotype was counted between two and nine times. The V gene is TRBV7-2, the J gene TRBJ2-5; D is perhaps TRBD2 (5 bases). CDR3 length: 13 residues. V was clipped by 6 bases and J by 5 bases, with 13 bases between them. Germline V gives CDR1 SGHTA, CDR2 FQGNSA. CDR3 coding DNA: TGTGCCAGCAGGCCTCCTAGCTCGGAGACCCAGTACTTC. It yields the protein CASRPPSSETQYF.

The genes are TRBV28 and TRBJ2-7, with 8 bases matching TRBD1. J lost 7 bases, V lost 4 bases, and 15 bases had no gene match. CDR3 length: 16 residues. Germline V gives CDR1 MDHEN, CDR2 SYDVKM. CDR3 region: CASSSPDRGWAGEQYF. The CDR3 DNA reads TGTGCCAGCAGTTCGCCCGACAGGGGCTGGGCAGGGGAGCAGTACTTC.

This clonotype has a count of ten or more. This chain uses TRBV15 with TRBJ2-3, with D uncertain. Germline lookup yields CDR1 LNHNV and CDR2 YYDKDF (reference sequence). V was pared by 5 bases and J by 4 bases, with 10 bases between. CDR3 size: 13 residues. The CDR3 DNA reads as TGTGCCACCAGCGGACCCACCCCAGATACGCAGTATTTT. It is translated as CATSGPTPDTQYF.

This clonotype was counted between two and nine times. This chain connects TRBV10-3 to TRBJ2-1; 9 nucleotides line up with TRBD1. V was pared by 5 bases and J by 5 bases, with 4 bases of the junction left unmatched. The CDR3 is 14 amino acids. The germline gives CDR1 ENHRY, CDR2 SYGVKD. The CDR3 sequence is CAISSRDRDNEQFF. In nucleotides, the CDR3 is TGTGCCATCAGTAGCCGGGACAGGGACAATGAGCAGTTCTTC.

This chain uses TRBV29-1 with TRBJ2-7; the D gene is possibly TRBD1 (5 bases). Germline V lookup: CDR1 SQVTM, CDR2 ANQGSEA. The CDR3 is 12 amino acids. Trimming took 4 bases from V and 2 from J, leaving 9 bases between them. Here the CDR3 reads CSVVAGPYEQYF. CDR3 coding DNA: TGCAGCGTTGTGGCAGGGCCCTACGAGCAGTACTTC.

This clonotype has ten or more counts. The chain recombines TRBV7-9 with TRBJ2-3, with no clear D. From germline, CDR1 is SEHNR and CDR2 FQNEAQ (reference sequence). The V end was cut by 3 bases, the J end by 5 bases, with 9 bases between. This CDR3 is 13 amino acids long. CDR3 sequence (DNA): TGTGCCAGCAGCTTTGACTCAAAAGATACGCAGTATTTT. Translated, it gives CASSFDSKDTQYF. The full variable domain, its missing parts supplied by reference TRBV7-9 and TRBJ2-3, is DTGVSQNPRHKITKRGQNVTFRCDPISEHNRLYWYRQTLGQGPEFLTYFQNEAQLEKSRLLSDRFSAERPKGSFSTLEIQRTEQGDSAMYLCASSFDSKDTQYFGPGTRLTVL.

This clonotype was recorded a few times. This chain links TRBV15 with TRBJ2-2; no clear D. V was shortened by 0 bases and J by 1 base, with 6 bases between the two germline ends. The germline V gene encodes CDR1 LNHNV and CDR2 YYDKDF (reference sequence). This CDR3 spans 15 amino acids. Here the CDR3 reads CATSREARNTGELFF. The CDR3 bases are TGTGCCACCAGCAGAGAAGCGAGGAACACCGGGGAGCTGTTTTTT.

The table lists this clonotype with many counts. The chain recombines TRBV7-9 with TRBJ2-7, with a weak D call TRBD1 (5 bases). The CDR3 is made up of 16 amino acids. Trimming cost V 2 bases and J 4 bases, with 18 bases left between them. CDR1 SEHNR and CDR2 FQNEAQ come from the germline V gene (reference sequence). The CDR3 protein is CASSLQSKTASYEQYF. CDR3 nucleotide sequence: TGTGCCAGCAGCTTACAAAGTAAGACAGCCAGTTACGAGCAGTACTTC.

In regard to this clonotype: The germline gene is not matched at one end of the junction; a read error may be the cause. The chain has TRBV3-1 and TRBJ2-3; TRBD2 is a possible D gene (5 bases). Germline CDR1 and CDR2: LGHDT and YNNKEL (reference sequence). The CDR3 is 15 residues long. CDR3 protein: CASSQELLGTDAQYF. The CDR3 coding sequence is TGTGCCAGCAGCCAAGAACTACTAGGCACAGATGCGCAGTATTTT.

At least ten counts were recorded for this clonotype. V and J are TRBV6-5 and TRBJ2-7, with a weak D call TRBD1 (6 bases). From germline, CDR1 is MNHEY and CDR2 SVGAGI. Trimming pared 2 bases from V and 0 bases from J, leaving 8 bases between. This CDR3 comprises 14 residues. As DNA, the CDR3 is TGTGCCAGCAGTTACCAGGGGAGCTCCTACGAGCAGTACTTC. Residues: CASSYQGSSYEQYF.

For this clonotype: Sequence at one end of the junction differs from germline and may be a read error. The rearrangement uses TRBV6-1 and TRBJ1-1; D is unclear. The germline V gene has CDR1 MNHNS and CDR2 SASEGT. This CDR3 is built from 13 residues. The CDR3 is CASTVLLNTDAFF. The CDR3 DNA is TGTGCCAGCACCGTATTATTAAACACTGACGCTTTCTTT.

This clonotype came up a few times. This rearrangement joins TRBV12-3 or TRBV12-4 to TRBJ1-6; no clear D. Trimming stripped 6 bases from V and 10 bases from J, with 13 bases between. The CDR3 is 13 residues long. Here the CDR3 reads CASSLIRESPLHF. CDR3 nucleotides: TGTGCCAGCAGCCTAATTAGGGAGTCACCCCTCCACTTT.

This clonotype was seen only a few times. CDR3 nucleotide sequence: TGTGCCAGCAGCCCCCACTCAGGGAGACAAGAGACCCAGTACTTC. Its translation is CASSPHSGRQETQYF. The chain recombines TRBV7-8 with TRBJ2-5; D tentatively fits TRBD1 or TRBD2 (5 bases each). V lost 5 bases, J lost 2 bases, and 15 bases lay in between. CDR1 is SGHVS and CDR2 is FQNEAQ in the germline V gene. This CDR3 is built from 15 residues.

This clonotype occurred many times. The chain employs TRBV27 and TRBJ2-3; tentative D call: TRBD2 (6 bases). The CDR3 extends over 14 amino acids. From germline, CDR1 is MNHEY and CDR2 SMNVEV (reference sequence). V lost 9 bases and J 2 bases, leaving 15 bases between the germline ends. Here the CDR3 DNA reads TGTGCCAGTTCGCGCGGCGGGATCACAGATACGCAGTATTTT. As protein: CASSRGGITDTQYF.

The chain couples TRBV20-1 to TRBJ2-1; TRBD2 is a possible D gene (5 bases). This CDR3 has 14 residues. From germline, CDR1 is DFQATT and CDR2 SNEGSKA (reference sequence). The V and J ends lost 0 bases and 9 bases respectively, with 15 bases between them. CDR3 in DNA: TGCAGTGCTAGAGATCAGGTGGGAGATGGTGAGCAGTTCTTC. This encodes CSARDQVGDGEQFF.

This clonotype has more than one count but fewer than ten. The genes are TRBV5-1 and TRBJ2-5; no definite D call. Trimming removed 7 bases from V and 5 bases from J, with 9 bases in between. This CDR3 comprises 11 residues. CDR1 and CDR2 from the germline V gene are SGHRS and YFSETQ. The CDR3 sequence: CASARRETQYF. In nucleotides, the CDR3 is TGCGCCAGCGCTAGAAGGGAGACCCAGTACTTC.

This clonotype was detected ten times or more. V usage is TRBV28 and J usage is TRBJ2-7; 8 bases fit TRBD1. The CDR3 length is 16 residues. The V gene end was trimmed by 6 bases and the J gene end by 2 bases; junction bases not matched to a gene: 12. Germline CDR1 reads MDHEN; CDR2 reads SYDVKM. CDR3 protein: CASSTHPGTGTYEQYF. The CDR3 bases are TGTGCCAGCAGCACACATCCCGGGACAGGTACCTACGAGCAGTACTTC.

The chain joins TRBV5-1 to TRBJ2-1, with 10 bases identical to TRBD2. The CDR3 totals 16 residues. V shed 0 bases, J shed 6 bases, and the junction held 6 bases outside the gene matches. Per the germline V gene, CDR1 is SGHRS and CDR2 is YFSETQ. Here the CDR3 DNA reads TGCGCCAGCAGCTTGGTCGGGACTAGCGCTTTCAATGAGCAGTTCTTC. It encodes CASSLVGTSAFNEQFF.